These 14 T cell receptor beta chains came from one sample sequenced in a study of blood T cell repertoires in COVID-19. Measured with immunoSEQ multiplex PCR; TCRdb has only the in-frame clones, and not every one. The data hold approximately 310,000 clones, with 70% to 90% observed a single time. Sequencing was done on a sample of peripheral blood. These receptors were taken from a woman aged 50 to 60 who had recovered from COVID-19.

The rearrangement links TRBV7-9 to TRBJ1-2, with D perhaps TRBD1 (5 bases). The CDR3 contains 15 residues. In germline, CDR1 is SEHNR, CDR2 FQNEAQ (reference sequence). Trimming took 5 bases from V and 4 from J, leaving 17 bases between them. In DNA, the CDR3 is TGTGCCAGCAGCCCAGTAAGGGGCTCATTCTATGGCTACACCTTC. Its protein product is CASSPVRGSFYGYTF.

V is TRBV19 and J is TRBJ1-6; possibly TRBD1 for D (6 bases). V was cut by 5 bases and J by 10 bases, with 15 bases left in between. CDR1 is LNHDA, CDR2 SQIVND, per germline (reference sequence). The CDR3 sequence is 14 residues long. CDR3: CASSGQGFGSPLHF. CDR3 coding DNA: TGTGCCAGTAGTGGGCAGGGGTTTGGATCACCCCTCCACTTT.

This sequence joins TRBV28 and TRBJ1-2; 7 bases map to TRBD1. CDR1 is MDHEN, CDR2 SYDVKM, per germline. V was clipped by 10 bases and J by 0 bases; unmatched bases: 5. The CDR3 contains 13 residues. This CDR3 reads CATWTGANYGYTF. The CDR3 bases are TGTGCCACTTGGACAGGCGCTAACTATGGCTACACCTTC.

The chain employs TRBV28 and TRBJ2-3; tentatively, D is TRBD2 (7 bases). Trimming shortened V by 1 base and J by 4 bases, and 15 bases separated the two germline ends. The CDR3 totals 16 residues. CDR1 and CDR2 from the germline V gene are MDHEN and SYDVKM. The CDR3 loop is CASSLLREWGPDTQYF. For the CDR3, the DNA is TGTGCCAGCAGTTTATTGCGGGAGTGGGGGCCAGATACGCAGTATTTT.

This clone was counted a few times. The chain combines TRBV19 with TRBJ2-7; D call uncertain. V gave up 5 bases and J gave up 6 bases, with 8 bases separating them. This CDR3 contains 11 residues. Germline loops: CDR1 LNHDA, CDR2 SQIVND (reference sequence). CDR3 coding DNA: TGTGCCAGTAGTTACAGTGGCGAGCAGTACTTC. As protein: CASSYSGEQYF.

The chain is built from TRBV30 and TRBJ2-7; a weak D match, TRBD1 (6 bases). V lost 0 bases and J lost 5, with 20 bases in between. CDR1 is GTSNPN and CDR2 is SVGIG in the germline V gene (reference sequence). This CDR3 has 16 residues. The DNA of the CDR3 is TGTGCCTGGAGTGTAGGAGTGGGACACCTTACGAACGAGCAGTACTTC. Its protein product is CAWSVGVGHLTNEQYF.

The rearrangement uses TRBV24-1 and TRBJ2-2, with D perhaps TRBD1 (6 bases). Germline values: CDR1 KGHDR, CDR2 SFDVKD. This CDR3 spans 16 amino acids. V lost 2 bases and J lost 0, with 9 bases in between. CDR3 sequence reads: CATSDWGTSNTGELFF. The CDR3 DNA follows: TGTGCCACCAGTGATTGGGGGACATCGAACACCGGGGAGCTGTTTTTT.

This chain links TRBV7-2 with TRBJ2-3, with 10 nucleotides matching TRBD2. V was clipped by 5 bases and J by 0 bases; unmatched bases: 8. CDR3 length equals 17 residues. Germline V gene data show CDR1 as SGHTA and CDR2 as FQGNSA. For the CDR3, the DNA is TGTGCCAGCAGCGCGGCCCTAGCGGGGGCTAGCACAGATACGCAGTATTTT. Protein sequence: CASSAALAGASTDTQYF.

The chain carries TRBV7-2 and TRBJ2-6; tentatively, D is TRBD1 (5 bases). The CDR3 totals 14 residues. Trimming pared 7 bases from V and 5 bases from J, leaving 12 bases between. Germline lookup yields CDR1 SGHTA and CDR2 FQGNSA. CDR3 DNA: TGTGCCAGCACGGACAACCTTCGGGCCAACGTCCTGACTTTC. Translation: CASTDNLRANVLTF.

The chain uses TRBV6-2 or TRBV6-3 and TRBJ2-3; no firm D call. The CDR3 sequence is 11 residues long. V was clipped by 5 bases and J by 3 bases, with 3 bases between them. The V gene's germline CDR1 is MNHEY and CDR2 SVGEGT. This chain's CDR3 is CASSQTDTQYF. The CDR3 region has the DNA TGTGCCAGCAGTCAGACAGATACGCAGTATTTT.

The rearrangement uses TRBV7-9 and TRBJ2-3, with D unclear. Trimming took 1 base from V and 1 from J, leaving 9 bases between them. This CDR3 comprises 15 residues. Per the germline V gene, CDR1 is SEHNR and CDR2 is FQNEAQ (reference sequence). CDR3 in DNA: TGTGCCAGCAGCTTAGGTCGCGGCCGCACAGATACGCAGTATTTT. It specifies CASSLGRGRTDTQYF.

The chain uses TRBV9 and TRBJ2-2; TRBD1 might be the D (5 bases). CDR3 length: 12 residues. CDR1 and CDR2 from the germline V gene are SGDLS and YYNGEE. Trimming took off 1 base at V and 8 bases at J, with 6 bases between the two ends. In DNA, the CDR3 is TGTGCCAGCAGCGTAAGGGGTGGGGAGCTGTTTTTT. It is translated as CASSVRGGELFF.

A few counts support this clone. The chain's CDR3 is CASSFAASETQYF. DNA of the CDR3: TGTGCCAGCAGCTTTGCGGCTTCAGAGACCCAGTACTTC. The rearrangement links TRBV5-5 to TRBJ2-5; D is unclear. Germline CDR1 reads SGHKS; CDR2 reads YYEKEE (reference sequence). The CDR3 covers 13 residues. V gave up 2 bases and J gave up 4 bases, with 9 bases separating them.

The V gene is TRBV28, the J gene TRBJ2-5; 8 positions agree with TRBD2. V gave up 6 bases and J gave up 4 bases; unmatched junction bases: 10. The CDR3 loop spans 15 amino acids. Germline CDR1 reads MDHEN; CDR2 reads SYDVKM. The CDR3 region has the DNA TGTGCCAGCAGCCCACACCGTAGCGGGATAGAGACCCAGTACTTC. Amino acids: CASSPHRSGIETQYF. Full variable domain (missing parts from reference TRBV28 and TRBJ2-5): DVKVTQSSRYLVKRTGEKVFLECVQDMDHENMFWYRQDPGLGLRLIYFSYDVKMKEKGDIPEGYSVSREKKERFSLILESASTNQTSMYLCASSPHRSGIETQYFGPGTRLLVL.